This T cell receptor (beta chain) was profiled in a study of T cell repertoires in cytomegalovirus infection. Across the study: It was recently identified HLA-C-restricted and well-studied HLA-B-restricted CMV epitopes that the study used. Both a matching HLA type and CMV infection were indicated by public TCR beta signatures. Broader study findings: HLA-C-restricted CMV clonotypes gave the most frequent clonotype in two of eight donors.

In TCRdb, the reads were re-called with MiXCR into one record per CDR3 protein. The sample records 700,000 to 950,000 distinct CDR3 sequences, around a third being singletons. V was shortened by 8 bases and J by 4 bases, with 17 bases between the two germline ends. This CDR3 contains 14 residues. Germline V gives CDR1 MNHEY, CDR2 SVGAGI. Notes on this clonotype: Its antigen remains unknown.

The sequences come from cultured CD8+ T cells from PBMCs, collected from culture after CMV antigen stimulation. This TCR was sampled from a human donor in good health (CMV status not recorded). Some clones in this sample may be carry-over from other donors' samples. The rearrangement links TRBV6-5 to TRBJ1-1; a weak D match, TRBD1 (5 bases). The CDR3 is CASGEGLRLTEAFF. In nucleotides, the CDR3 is TGTGCCAGCGGGGAGGGACTCCGGCTCACTGAAGCTTTCTTT.